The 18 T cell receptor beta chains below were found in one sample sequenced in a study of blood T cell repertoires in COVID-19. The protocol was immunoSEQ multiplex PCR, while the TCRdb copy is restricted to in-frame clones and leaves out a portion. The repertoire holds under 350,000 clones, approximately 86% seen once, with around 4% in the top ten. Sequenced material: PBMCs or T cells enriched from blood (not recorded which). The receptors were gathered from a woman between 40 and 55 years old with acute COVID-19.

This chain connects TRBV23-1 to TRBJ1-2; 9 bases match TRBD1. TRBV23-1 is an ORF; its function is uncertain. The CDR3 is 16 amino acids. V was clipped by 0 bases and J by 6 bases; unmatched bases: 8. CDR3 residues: CASSQSAPGQGDGYTF. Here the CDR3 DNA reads TGCGCCAGCAGTCAATCCGCCCCGGGACAGGGAGATGGCTACACCTTC.

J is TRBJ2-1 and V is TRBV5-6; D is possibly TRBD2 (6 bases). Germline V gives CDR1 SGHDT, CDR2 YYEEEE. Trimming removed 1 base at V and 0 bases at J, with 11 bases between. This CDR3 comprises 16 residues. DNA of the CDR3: TGTGCCAGCAGCTTGAGGGACTTAAGCTCCTACAATGAGCAGTTCTTC. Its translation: CASSLRDLSSYNEQFF.

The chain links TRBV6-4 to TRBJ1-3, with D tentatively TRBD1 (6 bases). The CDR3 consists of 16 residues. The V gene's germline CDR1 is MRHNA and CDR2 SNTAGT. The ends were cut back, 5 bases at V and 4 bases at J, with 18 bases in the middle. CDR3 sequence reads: CASSKAQGTSGNTIYF. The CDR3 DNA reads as TGTGCCAGCAGTAAGGCACAAGGGACATCCGGAAACACCATATATTTT.

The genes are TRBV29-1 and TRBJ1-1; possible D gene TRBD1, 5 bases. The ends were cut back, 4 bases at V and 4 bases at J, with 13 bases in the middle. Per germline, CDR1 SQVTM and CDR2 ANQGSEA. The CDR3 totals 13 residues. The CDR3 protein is CSVVTGGGTEAFF. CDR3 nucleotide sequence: TGCAGCGTTGTGACTGGGGGAGGCACTGAAGCTTTCTTT.

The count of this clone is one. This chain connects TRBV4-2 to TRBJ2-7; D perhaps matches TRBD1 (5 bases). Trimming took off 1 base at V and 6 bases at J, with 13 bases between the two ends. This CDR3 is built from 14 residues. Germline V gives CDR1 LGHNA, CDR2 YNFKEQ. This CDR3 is CASSQAPRGCEQYF. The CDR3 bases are TGTGCCAGCAGCCAAGCGCCTAGGGGCTGCGAGCAGTACTTC.

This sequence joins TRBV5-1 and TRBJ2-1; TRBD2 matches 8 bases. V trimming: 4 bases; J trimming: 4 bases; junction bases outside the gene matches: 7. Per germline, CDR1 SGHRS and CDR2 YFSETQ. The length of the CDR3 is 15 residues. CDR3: CASSPGLEGYNEQFF. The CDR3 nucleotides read TGCGCCAGCAGCCCGGGACTAGAAGGATACAATGAGCAGTTCTTC.

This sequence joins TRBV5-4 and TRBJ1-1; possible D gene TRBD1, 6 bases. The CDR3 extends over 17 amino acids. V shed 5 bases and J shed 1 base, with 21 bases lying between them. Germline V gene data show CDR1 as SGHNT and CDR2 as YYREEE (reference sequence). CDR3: CASSLGAGVVRNTEAFF. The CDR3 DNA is TGTGCCAGCAGTCTTGGGGCAGGGGTGGTAAGGAACACTGAAGCTTTCTTT.

This chain's CDR3 is CASSLAVETQYF. DNA for the CDR3: TGTGCCAGCAGCTTAGCCGTGGAGACCCAGTACTTC. This sequence joins TRBV7-8 and TRBJ2-5; D uncertain. Trimming left V 0 bases short and J 5 bases short, with 4 bases between. CDR3 size: 12 residues. Germline lookup yields CDR1 SGHVS and CDR2 FQNEAQ.

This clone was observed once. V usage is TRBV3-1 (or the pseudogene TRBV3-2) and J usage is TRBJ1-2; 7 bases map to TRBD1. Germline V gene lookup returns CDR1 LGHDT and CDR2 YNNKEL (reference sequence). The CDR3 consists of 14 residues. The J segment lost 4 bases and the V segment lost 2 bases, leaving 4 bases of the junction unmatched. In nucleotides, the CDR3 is TGTGCCAGCAGCCAAAAGACAGGGCTCTATGGCTACACCTTC. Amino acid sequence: CASSQKTGLYGYTF.

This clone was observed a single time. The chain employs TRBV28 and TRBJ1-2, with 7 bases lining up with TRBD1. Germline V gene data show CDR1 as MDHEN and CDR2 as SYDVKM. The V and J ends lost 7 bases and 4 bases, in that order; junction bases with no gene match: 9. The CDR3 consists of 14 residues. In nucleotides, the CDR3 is TGTGCCAGCAAACCGGGACAGATAAGCTATGGCTACACCTTC. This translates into CASKPGQISYGYTF.

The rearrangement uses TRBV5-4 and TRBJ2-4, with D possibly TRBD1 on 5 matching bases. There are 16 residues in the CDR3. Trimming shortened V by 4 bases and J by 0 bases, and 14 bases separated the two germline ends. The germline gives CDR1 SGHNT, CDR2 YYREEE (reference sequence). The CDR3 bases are TGTGCCAGCAGCATTGGAACAGGAATAGCCAAAAACATTCAGTACTTC. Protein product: CASSIGTGIAKNIQYF. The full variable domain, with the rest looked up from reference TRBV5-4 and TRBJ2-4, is ETGVTQSPTHLIKTRGQQVTLRCSSQSGHNTVSWYQQALGQGPQFIFQYYREEENGRGNFPPRFSGLQFPNYSSELNVNALELDDSALYLCASSIGTGIAKNIQYFGAGTRLSVL.

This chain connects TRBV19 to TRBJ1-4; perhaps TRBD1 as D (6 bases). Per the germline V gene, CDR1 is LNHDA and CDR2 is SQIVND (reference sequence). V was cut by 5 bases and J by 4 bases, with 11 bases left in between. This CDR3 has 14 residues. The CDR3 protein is CASSGTGYNEKLFF. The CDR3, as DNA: TGTGCCAGTAGTGGAACAGGGTATAATGAAAAACTGTTTTTT.

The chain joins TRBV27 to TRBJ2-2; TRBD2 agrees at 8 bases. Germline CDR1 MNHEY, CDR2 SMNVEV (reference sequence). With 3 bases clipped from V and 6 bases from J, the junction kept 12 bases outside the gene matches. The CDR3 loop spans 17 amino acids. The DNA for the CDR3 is TGTGCCAGCAGTTTTACGACCACCGGGACTAGGGCCGGGGAGCTGTTTTTT. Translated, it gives CASSFTTTGTRAGELFF.

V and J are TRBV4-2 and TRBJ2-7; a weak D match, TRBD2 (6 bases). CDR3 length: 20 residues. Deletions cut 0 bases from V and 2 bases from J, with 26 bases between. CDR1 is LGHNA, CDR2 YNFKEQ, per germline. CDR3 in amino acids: CASSQDSGAPGLPFTYEQYF. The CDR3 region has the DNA TGTGCCAGCAGCCAAGATAGCGGAGCCCCGGGACTTCCCTTTACCTACGAGCAGTACTTC.

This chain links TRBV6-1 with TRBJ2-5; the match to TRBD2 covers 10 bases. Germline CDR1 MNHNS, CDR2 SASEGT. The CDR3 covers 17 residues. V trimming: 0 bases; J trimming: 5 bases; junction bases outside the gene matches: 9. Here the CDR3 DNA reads TGTGCCAGCAGTGAAGCGAAGCGGGGGGGCCAGGGGGAGACCCAGTACTTC. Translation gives CASSEAKRGGQGETQYF.

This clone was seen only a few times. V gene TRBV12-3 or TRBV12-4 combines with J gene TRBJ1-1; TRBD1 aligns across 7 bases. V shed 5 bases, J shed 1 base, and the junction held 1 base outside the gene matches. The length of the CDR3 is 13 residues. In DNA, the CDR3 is TGTGCCAGCAGTCGGGACAGGAACACTGAAGCTTTCTTT. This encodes CASSRDRNTEAFF.

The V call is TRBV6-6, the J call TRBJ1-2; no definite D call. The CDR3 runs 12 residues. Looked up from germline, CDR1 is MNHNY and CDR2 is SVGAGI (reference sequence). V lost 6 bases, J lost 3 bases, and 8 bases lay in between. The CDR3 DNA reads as TGTGCCAGCAGCCGCGATCACTATGGCTACACCTTC. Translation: CASSRDHYGYTF.

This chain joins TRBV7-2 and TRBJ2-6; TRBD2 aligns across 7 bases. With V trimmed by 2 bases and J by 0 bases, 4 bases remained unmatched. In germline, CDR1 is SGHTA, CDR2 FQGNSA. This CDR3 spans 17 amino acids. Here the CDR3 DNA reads TGTGCCAGCAGCTTAAGCGGGACCTACTCTGGGGCCAACGTCCTGACTTTC. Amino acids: CASSLSGTYSGANVLTF.